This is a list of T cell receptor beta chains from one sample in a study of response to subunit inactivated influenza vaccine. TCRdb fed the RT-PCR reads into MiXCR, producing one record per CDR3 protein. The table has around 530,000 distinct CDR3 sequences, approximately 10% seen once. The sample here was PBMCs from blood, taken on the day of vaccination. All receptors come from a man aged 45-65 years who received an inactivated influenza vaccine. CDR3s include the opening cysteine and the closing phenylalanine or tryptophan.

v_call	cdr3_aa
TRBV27	CASRQGGNEQFF
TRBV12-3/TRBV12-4	CASSPQGQLSGANVLTF
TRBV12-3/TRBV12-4	CASSLGGLGETQYF
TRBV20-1	CSAPSNSNQPQHF
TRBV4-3	CASSPRTGGYIQYF
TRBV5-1	CASSPEGQGDGYTF
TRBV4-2	CASSQGGLGPRTDTQYF
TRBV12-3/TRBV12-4	CASSLGTGGGKLFF
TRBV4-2	CASSPRDRGSYTF
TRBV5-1	CASSLEYTGSGANVLTF
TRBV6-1	CASSEKDRASVNTGELFF
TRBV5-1	CASSPGRSVGEKLFF
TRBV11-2	CASSPRTGALSPRTGELFF
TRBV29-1	CSVLWAEGYTF
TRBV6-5	CASSYSGQGVGSPLHF
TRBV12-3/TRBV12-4	CASSLREPYGQYF
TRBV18	CASSPITSTGELFF
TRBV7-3	CASSATSGNREQFF
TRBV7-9	CASSHEGGLNIQYF
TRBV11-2	CASNTRGTEAFF
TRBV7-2	CASSLAIGRRNEKLFF
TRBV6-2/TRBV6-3	CASSRPGTRQYEQYF
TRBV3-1	CASSQDLYSSYEQYF
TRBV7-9	CASSLGGFYQPQHF
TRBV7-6	CASSRDGSGASIEQFF
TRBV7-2	CASSPRGQNSGANVLTF
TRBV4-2	CASSQEGQRYGYTF
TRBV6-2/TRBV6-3	CASIPRGRTTDTQYF
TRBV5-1	CASSRISYEQYF
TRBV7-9	CASSLGDYTEAFF
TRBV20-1	CSSVGQGHYEQYF
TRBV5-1	CASSLRPRDYLNTGELFF
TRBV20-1	CSASQGLVADSYTF
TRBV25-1	CASSESSGEAYEQYF
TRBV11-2	CASSMTVSSGNTIYF
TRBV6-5	CASSYSGGADTQYF
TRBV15	CATSRDATAGTTPTF
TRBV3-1	CASSPWTRTYEQYF
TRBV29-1	CSVAIGIYPRTQETQYF
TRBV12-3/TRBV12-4	CASRPGGSNQPQHF